This T cell receptor (beta chain) came from a study of T-cell reconstitution after alpha-beta-depleted transplantation in children. CDR1 is SGHTA and CDR2 is FQGNSA in the germline V gene. The CDR3 contains 15 residues. The germline V and J ends were trimmed by 4 bases and 2 bases, with 15 bases remaining between them. Unique molecular identifiers featured in how the TCRbeta library was prepared. TCRdb reanalysed the PCR reads using MiXCR and keeps one entry per CDR3 protein. The sample lists a few hundred thousand distinct CDR3 sequences; 9.7% were seen once. This clonotype occurred many times. This TCR was sampled from a human donor who donated a stem cell graft to a child with SCID. Here the sequenced sample was PBMCs from the stem cell graft donor, taken from the stem cell graft. The chain links TRBV7-2 to TRBJ2-7, with D possibly TRBD1 on 6 matching bases. The CDR3 loop is CASSSTATGAYEQYF. The CDR3 nucleotides read TGTGCCAGCAGCTCCACTGCGACAGGCGCCTACGAGCAGTACTTC.